This section outlines one T cell receptor beta chain sequence together with its context. A sample-barcoded 5' primer and a J-beta primer mix were used in a second PCR of roughly 6 to 11 cycles. TCRdb reprocessed the 5' RACE reads with MiXCR, giving one entry per CDR3 protein. The table includes fewer than 900,000 distinct CDR3 sequences, 43% detected once. This specimen comes from a study of blood T cells in healthy people across ages. The CDR3 consists of 14 residues. V was shortened by 3 bases and J by 9 bases, with 15 bases between the two germline ends. Sequencing used blood. The clonotype was recovered from a woman aged 55-70 years in good health. The chain recombines TRBV12-3 or TRBV12-4 with TRBJ2-1, with D possibly being TRBD1 (6 bases). In DNA form, the CDR3 reads TGTGCCAGCAGTTTCAGGGGAAGTTCAGGTGAGCAGTTCTTC. As protein: CASSFRGSSGEQFF.